The 3 T cell receptor beta chains below were found in one sample sequenced in a study of human T cells and chemical hapten exposure. A single record per CDR3 protein comes from TCRdb applying MiXCR to the RACE reads. The table records around 300,000 distinct CDR3 sequences, roughly 7.7% of them present only once. This sample's time point: pre-sensitization, week 0. This sample's treatment: therapeutic diphenylcyclopropenone sensitization with weekly scalp DPC. The sequencing here drew on whole blood, taken in connection with sensitization to the hapten diphenylcyclopropenone (DPC). The receptors derive from a man between 18 and 35 years old with alopecia areata. Some clones in this sample may be carry-over from other donors' samples.

Only a few counts were recorded for this clonotype. V usage is TRBV7-9 and J usage is TRBJ1-4, with D unclear. V was pared by 5 bases and J by 3 bases, with 7 bases between. The CDR3 extends over 13 amino acids. Germline V gene lookup returns CDR1 SEHNR and CDR2 FQNEAQ (reference sequence). The CDR3 spells CASSPSPNEKLFF. The DNA of the CDR3 is TGTGCCAGCAGCCCTTCCCCTAATGAAAAACTGTTTTTT.

This clonotype was found a few times. The chain employs TRBV7-3 and TRBJ2-1, with no clear D. CDR3 length: 14 residues. CDR1 SGHTA and CDR2 FQGTGA come from the germline V gene. Trimming stripped 5 bases from V and 3 bases from J, with 11 bases between. Written as DNA, the CDR3 is TGTGCCAGCAGCCCCCACGACGACTACAATGAGCAGTTCTTC. Translating it yields CASSPHDDYNEQFF.

As regards this clonotype: Relative to the germline gene, one junction end is altered; a read error may explain this. The V and J genes are TRBV4-3 and TRBJ1-2; no definite D call. Looked up from germline, CDR1 is LGHNA and CDR2 is YSLEER. The CDR3 is 17 residues long. This CDR3 is CASSQELWTAANYDYTF. The CDR3, as DNA: TGCGCCAGCAGCCAAGAGTTGTGGACGGCAGCTAACTATGACTACACCTTC.